These 3 T cell receptor beta chains came from one sample sequenced in a study of cytomegalovirus exposure and HLA in healthy donors. The PCR ran on 60 Vbeta and 13 Jbeta primers. Generated by immunoSEQ multiplex PCR, the TCRdb table keeps only in-frame clones and is missing some. Seen here are about 150,000 clones, about 81% observed once, and the top ten hold 7%. Sequenced: PBMCs. The receptors stem from a man in his thirties or forties in good health and CMV-seronegative.

The CDR3 region has the DNA TGTGCCAGCAGCTTAGGTACAAGAGGGGGCACTGAAGCTTTCTTT. This translates into CASSLGTRGGTEAFF. The chain uses TRBV7-8 and TRBJ1-1, with D perhaps matching TRBD1 (6 bases). CDR3 length equals 15 residues. V was cut by 1 base and J by 4 bases, with 13 bases left in between. Germline assignment: CDR1 SGHVS and CDR2 FQNEAQ.

Concerning this clone: Its ends do not fully match the called genes, so a read error is possible. The V call is TRBV5-4, the J call TRBJ2-4; 10 nucleotides align to TRBD2. The CDR3 length is 16 residues. Germline assignment: CDR1 SGHNT and CDR2 YYREEE (reference sequence). CDR3 in amino acids: CASSLVAGGRVNSQYF. In DNA, the CDR3 is TGTGCCAGCAGCTTGGTAGCGGGGGGCCGGGTAAACAGTCAGTACTTC.

This chain links TRBV7-2 with TRBJ1-1; no reliable D call. The CDR3 is 14 amino acids. Germline assignment: CDR1 SGHTA and CDR2 FQGNSA. Between the trimmed V and J ends, which lost 2 bases and 1 base, there was a span of 8 bases. The CDR3 reads CASSLRRANTEAFF. The CDR3 bases are TGTGCCAGCAGCTTACGGAGGGCGAACACTGAAGCTTTCTTT.